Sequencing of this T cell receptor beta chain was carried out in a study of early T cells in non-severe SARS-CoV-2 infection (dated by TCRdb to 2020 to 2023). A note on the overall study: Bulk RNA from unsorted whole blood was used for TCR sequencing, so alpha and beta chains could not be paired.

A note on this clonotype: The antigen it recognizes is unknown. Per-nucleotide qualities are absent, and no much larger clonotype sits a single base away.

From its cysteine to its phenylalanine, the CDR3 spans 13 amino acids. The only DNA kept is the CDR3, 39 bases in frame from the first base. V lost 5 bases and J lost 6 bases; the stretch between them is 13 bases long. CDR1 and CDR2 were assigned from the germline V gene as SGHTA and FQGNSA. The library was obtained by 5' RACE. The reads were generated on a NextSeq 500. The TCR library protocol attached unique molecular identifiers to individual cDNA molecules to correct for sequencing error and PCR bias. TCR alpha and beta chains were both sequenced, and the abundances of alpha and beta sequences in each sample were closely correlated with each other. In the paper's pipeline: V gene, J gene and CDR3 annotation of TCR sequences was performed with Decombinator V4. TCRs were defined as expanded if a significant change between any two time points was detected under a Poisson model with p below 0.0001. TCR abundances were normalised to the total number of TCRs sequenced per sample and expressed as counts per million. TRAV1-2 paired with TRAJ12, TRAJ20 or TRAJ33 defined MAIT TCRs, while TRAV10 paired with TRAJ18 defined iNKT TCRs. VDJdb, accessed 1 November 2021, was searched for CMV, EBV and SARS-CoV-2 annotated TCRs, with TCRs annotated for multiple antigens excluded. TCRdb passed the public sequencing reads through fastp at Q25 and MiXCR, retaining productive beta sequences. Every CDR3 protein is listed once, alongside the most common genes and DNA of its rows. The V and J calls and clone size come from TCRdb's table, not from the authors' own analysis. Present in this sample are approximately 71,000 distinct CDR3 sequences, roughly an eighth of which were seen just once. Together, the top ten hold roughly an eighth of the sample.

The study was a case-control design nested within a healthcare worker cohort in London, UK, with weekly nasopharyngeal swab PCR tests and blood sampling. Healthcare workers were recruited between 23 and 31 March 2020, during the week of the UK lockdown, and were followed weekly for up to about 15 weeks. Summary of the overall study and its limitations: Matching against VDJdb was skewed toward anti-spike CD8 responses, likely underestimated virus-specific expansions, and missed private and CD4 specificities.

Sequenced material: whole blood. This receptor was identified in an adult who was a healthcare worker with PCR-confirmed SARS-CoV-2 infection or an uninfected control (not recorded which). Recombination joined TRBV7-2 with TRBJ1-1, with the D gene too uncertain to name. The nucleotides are TGTGCCAGCAGCCCGATGAGGAGTGCTGAAGCTTTCTTT. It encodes CASSPMRSAEAFF.